Shown below are 19 T cell receptor beta chains from a single sample sequenced in a study of T cells in Graves' hyperthyroidism and ophthalmopathy. The investigators amplified TCR beta CDR3 regions from RNA transcripts. The primer set for the first-round RT-PCR of the TCR CDR3 was HTBI. TCRdb itself ran the multiplex PCR reads through MiXCR, one entry per CDR3 protein. The top ten clones hold 9.2% of a sample with 300,000 to 450,000 distinct CDR3 sequences, around 13% of them seen once. Sequencing was done on a sample of blood. These receptors were collected from a woman aged 18-29 years with Graves' hyperthyroidism.

This clonotype was detected only a few times. The chain employs TRBV6-1 and TRBJ2-7, with D perhaps assigned TRBD1 or TRBD2 (8 bases each). There are 16 residues in the CDR3. Germline V gives CDR1 MNHNS, CDR2 SASEGT. V dropped 3 bases and J dropped 6 bases, with 21 bases sitting between them. The CDR3 region has the DNA TGTGCCAGCAGTGACCGGGGGGGCAGGGGGCGAAGCGAGCAGTACTTC. Protein sequence: CASSDRGGRGRSEQYF.

This clonotype was recorded a few times. The gene calls are TRBV19 and TRBJ2-3; no clear D. CDR3 length: 14 amino acids. The ends were cut back, 5 bases at V and 4 bases at J, with 13 bases in the middle. Germline V gene data show CDR1 as LNHDA and CDR2 as SQIVND (reference sequence). Written as DNA, the CDR3 is TGTGCCAGTAGTTCATCTCACTCGGCAGATACGCAGTATTTT. Protein product: CASSSSHSADTQYF.

The rearrangement links TRBV6-5 to TRBJ1-5; 8 bases line up with TRBD1. The CDR3 is 16 amino acids. The germline CDR1 and CDR2 sequences are MNHEY and SVGAGI. V was pared by 4 bases and J by 6 bases, with 11 bases of the junction left unmatched. In DNA form, the CDR3 reads TGTGCCAGCAGTTCCGACAGGGGTGGGGGCGCTCAGCCCCAGCATTTT. Protein product: CASSSDRGGGAQPQHF.

Comment on this clonotype: Relative to the germline gene, one junction end is altered; a read error may explain this. CDR3 residues: CASSFVPSNQPQHF. The CDR3 bases are TGTGCCAGCAGTTTTGTCCCAAGCAATCAGCCCCAACATTTT. The rearrangement uses TRBV27 and TRBJ1-5; D call uncertain. CDR3 length: 14 amino acids. CDR1 is MNHEY and CDR2 is SMNVEV in the germline V gene (reference sequence).

This sequence joins TRBV2 and TRBJ2-5; tentative D call: TRBD1 (6 bases). The CDR3 extends over 13 amino acids. V lost 7 bases and J lost 2, with 11 bases in between. The V gene's germline CDR1 is SNHLY and CDR2 FYNNEI. In DNA, the CDR3 is TGTGCCAGCACCGCCGGACAGCAAGAGACCCAGTACTTC. Its protein is CASTAGQQETQYF.

The chain couples TRBV7-9 to TRBJ2-1; TRBD2 agrees at 14 bases. Germline V CDR1 and CDR2: SEHNR, FQNEAQ (reference sequence). The CDR3 is made up of 16 amino acids. V was pared by 5 bases and J by 7 bases, with 7 bases of the junction left unmatched. CDR3 amino acids: CASSGLAGGEKNEQFF. The CDR3 DNA reads as TGTGCCAGCAGCGGACTAGCGGGAGGAGAAAAAAATGAGCAGTTCTTC. The variable domain in full, completed from reference TRBV7-9 and TRBJ2-1, reads DTGVSQNPRHKITKRGQNVTFRCDPISEHNRLYWYRQTLGQGPEFLTYFQNEAQLEKSRLLSDRFSAERPKGSFSTLEIQRTEQGDSAMYLCASSGLAGGEKNEQFFGPGTRLTVL.

The sample holds a few counts of this clonotype. DNA of the CDR3: TGTGCCAGCACGGGACCAAGGGGGAATTCACCCCTCCACTTT. It translates to CASTGPRGNSPLHF. The chain is built from TRBV9 and TRBJ1-6, with D possibly being TRBD1 (6 bases). Trimming removed 6 bases from V and 7 bases from J, with 14 bases in between. The CDR3 sequence is 14 residues long. CDR1 SGDLS and CDR2 YYNGEE come from the germline V gene.

This clonotype has ten or more counts. This chain links TRBV18 with TRBJ1-1, with a tentative D call TRBD1 (5 bases). The CDR3 is 15 amino acids. From germline, CDR1 is KGHSH and CDR2 LQKENI. Trimming shortened V by 6 bases and J by 4 bases, and 18 bases separated the two germline ends. CDR3 DNA: TGTGCCAGCTCCCTACAGGAGACGATTCGCACTGAAGCTTTCTTT. Encoded protein: CASSLQETIRTEAFF.

This clonotype has a count of ten or more. The chain carries TRBV20-1 and TRBJ2-7; D unresolved. The CDR3 extends over 18 amino acids. Germline V gene sequence: CDR1 DFQATT, CDR2 SNEGSKA (reference sequence). Trimming took 3 bases from V and 0 from J, leaving 24 bases between them. This chain's CDR3 is CSARDAAFTPRSSYEQYF. CDR3 nucleotide sequence: TGCAGTGCTAGGGACGCAGCTTTTACACCTAGGAGCTCCTACGAGCAGTACTTC.

This clonotype was recorded many times. This chain links TRBV28 with TRBJ1-1, with D tentatively TRBD1 (5 bases). V was shortened by 7 bases and J by 1 base, with 16 bases between the two germline ends. Germline assignment: CDR1 MDHEN and CDR2 SYDVKM. CDR3 length: 15 residues. In nucleotides, the CDR3 is TGTGCCAGCACTTCGGGGGGGGTACCGAACACTGAAGCTTTCTTT. It yields the protein CASTSGGVPNTEAFF.

The CDR3 spells CSVVGTPQSNYGYTF. CDR3 nucleotides: TGCAGCGTTGTTGGGACTCCACAATCCAACTATGGCTACACCTTC. V usage is TRBV29-1 and J usage is TRBJ1-2; D is perhaps TRBD1 (5 bases). The length of the CDR3 is 15 residues. Germline values: CDR1 SQVTM, CDR2 ANQGSEA. Trimming removed 4 bases from V and 2 bases from J, with 17 bases in between.

Worth noting for this clonotype: A clone one base away is much larger, so this may be a read error. CDR3 residues: CASSLSPDGYEQYF. The DNA for the CDR3 is TGTGCCAGCAGTTTATCGCCGGACGGCTACGAGCAGTACTTC. V and J are TRBV27 and TRBJ2-7, with D unclear. Deletions cut 0 bases from V and 3 bases from J, with 9 bases between. Germline CDR1 is MNHEY and CDR2 is SMNVEV (reference sequence). The CDR3 consists of 14 residues.

Ten or more counts support this clonotype. The J gene is TRBJ1-5, the V gene TRBV6-1; D is unresolved. This CDR3 spans 10 amino acids. Germline CDR1 MNHNS, CDR2 SASEGT. V was cut by 7 bases and J by 5 bases, with 3 bases left in between. The CDR3 reads CASNDQPQHF. The CDR3 DNA follows: TGTGCCAGCAACGATCAGCCCCAGCATTTT.

This clonotype occurred many times. The chain has TRBV20-1 and TRBJ1-5, with 11 bases matching TRBD1. CDR1 is DFQATT, CDR2 SNEGSKA, per germline (reference sequence). This CDR3 contains 16 residues. The V gene end was trimmed by 3 bases and the J gene end by 3 bases; junction bases not matched to a gene: 7. The CDR3 spells CSASARDRGYNQPQHF. The CDR3, as DNA: TGCAGTGCTAGCGCACGGGACAGGGGGTACAATCAGCCCCAGCATTTT.

In this sample, this clonotype turned up many times. CDR3 DNA: TGCGCCAGCAGCCAAATGACCGGGACCTTCACCGGGGAGCTGTTTTTT. Translating it yields CASSQMTGTFTGELFF. V usage is TRBV4-1 and J usage is TRBJ2-2; D assignment may be TRBD1 or TRBD2 (5 bases each). V lost 2 bases to trimming and J lost 4 bases, with 14 bases between them. The CDR3 has 16 residues. Germline V lookup: CDR1 MGHRA, CDR2 YSYEKL.

Ten or more counts support this clonotype. CDR3 nucleotides: TGTGCCAGCCGAGCCCTATTTGACAGGGGGCTTGGAGAGACCCAGTACTTC. Translated: CASRALFDRGLGETQYF. The chain employs TRBV11-2 and TRBJ2-5; 10 positions agree with TRBD1. In germline, CDR1 is SGHAT, CDR2 FQNNGV. The CDR3 runs to 17 residues. Trimming cost V 8 bases and J 4 bases; bases outside gene matches: 16.

This clonotype was observed many times. This chain connects TRBV27 to TRBJ2-1, with 11 positions matching TRBD2. Trimming cost V 6 bases and J 3 bases; bases outside gene matches: 10. In germline, CDR1 is MNHEY, CDR2 SMNVEV (reference sequence). The CDR3 consists of 17 residues. CDR3 DNA sequence: TGTGCCAGCAGGTCAAGGACTACTAGCGGGGGCTACAATGAGCAGTTCTTC. Its protein product is CASRSRTTSGGYNEQFF.

This clonotype was found many times. This chain connects TRBV5-8 to TRBJ1-5; 8 bases line up with TRBD1. V was clipped by 2 bases and J by 0 bases; unmatched bases: 4. This CDR3 region has 16 residues. Germline V gene sequence: CDR1 SGHTS, CDR2 YDEGEE. CDR3 in DNA: TGTGCCAGCAGCTTCGACAGGGGCGGTAGCAATCAGCCCCAGCATTTT. Its translation: CASSFDRGGSNQPQHF.

At least ten counts were recorded for this clonotype. This chain links TRBV2 with TRBJ2-5; D gene uncertain. Germline CDR1 is SNHLY and CDR2 is FYNNEI. V was cut by 4 bases and J by 2 bases, with 14 bases left in between. The CDR3 extends over 15 amino acids. CDR3 DNA sequence: TGTGCCAGCAGTGGGAGTCGGTTTACTCAAGAGACCCAGTACTTC. Translating it yields CASSGSRFTQETQYF. The whole variable domain, filled in from reference TRBV2 and TRBJ2-5, reads EPEVTQTPSHQVTQMGQEVILRCVPISNHLYFYWYRQILGQKVEFLVSFYNNEISEKSEIFDDQFSVERPDGSNFTLKIRSTKLEDSAMYFCASSGSRFTQETQYFGPGTRLLVL.